These T cell receptor beta chains were read from a single sample in a study of CD8 T cells in ankylosing spondylitis. From the 5' RACE reads, TCRdb called clonotypes with MiXCR, one entry per CDR3 protein. The table has approximately 220,000 distinct CDR3 sequences, roughly 25% seen once. Source material: blood, either unsorted or a sorted T cell fraction (not recorded which). The receptors derive from a male donor with ankylosing spondylitis or in good health (not recorded which). CDR3s include the opening cysteine and the closing phenylalanine or tryptophan. D genes are given only for firm matches. Size values are once, few and many counts, or a class for expanded clones, and some rows have none.

j_call clone_size d_call v_call cdr3_aa cdr3_nt
TRBJ2-7 few - TRBV3-1 CASSHRTVGEQYF TGTGCCAGCAGCCACAGAACAGTAGGTGAGCAGTACTTC
TRBJ1-2 - - TRBV20-1 CSAREASSNYGYTF TGCAGTGCTAGAGAGGCCAGCTCTAACTATGGCTACACCTTC
TRBJ1-4 - TRBD1 TRBV20-1 CSARDRDFLGEKLFF TGCAGTGCTAGGGACAGGGACTTTTTGGGTGAAAAACTGTTTTTT
TRBJ2-3 many - TRBV20-1 CSATREHGTDTQYF TGCAGTGCTACCCGGGAACATGGCACAGATACGCAGTATTTT
TRBJ2-1 - TRBD2 TRBV3-1 CASSQGLAGAQFF TGTGCCAGCAGCCAAGGTCTAGCGGGCGCCCAGTTCTTC
TRBJ2-1 many - TRBV4-3 CASSQDFGGRLEQFF TGCGCCAGCAGCCAAGATTTCGGGGGACGCCTTGAGCAGTTCTTC
TRBJ2-1 - - TRBV11-3 CASSLSGDEQFF TGTGCCAGCAGCTTAAGTGGGGATGAGCAGTTCTTC
TRBJ2-7 few - TRBV20-1 CSAPHRRASYEQYF TGCAGTGCCCCTCACCGGAGAGCCTCCTACGAGCAGTACTTC
TRBJ2-3 few - TRBV20-1 CSARDHTDTQYF TGCAGTGCTAGAGACCACACAGATACGCAGTATTTT
TRBJ1-1 few - TRBV4-2 CASRTQVMEPNTEAFF TGTGCCAGCAGGACACAGGTGATGGAGCCGAACACTGAAGCTTTCTTT
TRBJ1-1 many - TRBV9 CASSGPRGGMNTEAFF TGTGCCAGCAGCGGACCGAGGGGGGGTATGAACACTGAAGCTTTCTTT
TRBJ2-1 many - TRBV24-1 CATQFGGLGEQFF TGTGCCACCCAGTTTGGGGGGCTGGGAGAGCAGTTCTTC
TRBJ2-5 - - TRBV5-5 CASSLGARAQETQYF TGTGCCAGCAGCTTGGGGGCCAGGGCCCAAGAGACCCAGTACTTC
TRBJ2-7 - - TRBV2 CASSETWVSEQYF TGTGCCAGCAGTGAAACGTGGGTCTCCGAGCAGTACTTC
TRBJ2-1 - TRBD2 TRBV9 CASSVSAGGFEQFF TGTGCCAGCAGCGTATCAGCGGGAGGCTTTGAGCAGTTCTTC
TRBJ1-5 - - TRBV20-1 CSASPANQPQHF TGCAGTGCTAGTCCAGCCAATCAGCCCCAGCATTTT
TRBJ2-1 once - TRBV7-2 CASSFSGVGRLGGEQFF TGTGCCAGCAGCTTCTCTGGAGTCGGGAGATTGGGGGGTGAGCAGTTCTTC
TRBJ2-7 once - TRBV7-6 CASSLAIGGQSYEQYF TGTGCCAGCAGCTTAGCGATCGGGGGACAGTCCTACGAGCAGTACTTC
TRBJ2-5 - TRBD1 TRBV20-1 CSARDPWDSGLGETQYF TGCAGTGCTAGAGATCCCTGGGACAGTGGGTTAGGGGAGACCCAGTACTTC
TRBJ1-2 - - TRBV6-5 CASSYAGHGYTF TGTGCCAGCAGTTACGCAGGGCATGGCTACACCTTC
TRBJ2-2 - TRBD2 TRBV20-1 CSAVLAGGAGELFF TGCAGTGCTGTACTAGCGGGAGGAGCCGGGGAGCTGTTTTTT
TRBJ2-4 many - TRBV20-1 CSAPAAVAKNIQYF TGCAGTGCTCCGGCCGCGGTAGCCAAAAACATTCAGTACTTC
TRBJ2-1 - - TRBV12-3/TRBV12-4 CASSLTLTTSSYNEQFF TGTGCCAGCAGTTTAACCCTAACAACGAGCTCCTACAATGAGCAGTTCTTC
TRBJ2-7 many - TRBV5-1 CASRPGRKESYEQYF TGCGCCAGCAGACCAGGACGGAAAGAATCCTACGAGCAGTACTTC
TRBJ2-5 few - TRBV10-3 CAISEMGWETQYF TGTGCCATCAGTGAGATGGGATGGGAGACCCAGTACTTC
TRBJ2-7 many TRBD2 TRBV20-1 CSAHRGGSYEQYF TGCAGTGCCCACCGAGGCGGGAGTTACGAGCAGTACTTC
TRBJ2-5 - - TRBV20-1 CSARDPYGRGETQYF TGCAGTGCTAGAGATCCGTATGGGCGCGGAGAGACCCAGTACTTC
TRBJ1-1 many TRBD1 TRBV20-1 CSASDRVTEAFF TGCAGTGCTAGCGACAGGGTCACTGAAGCTTTCTTT
TRBJ2-3 few - TRBV6-1 CAQYGQSRTDTQYF TGTGCCCAGTATGGACAGAGTCGCACAGATACGCAGTATTTT
TRBJ2-1 - TRBD2 TRBV12-3/TRBV12-4 CASTDRTSGYEQFF TGTGCCAGCACAGACCGGACTAGCGGTTATGAGCAGTTCTTC
TRBJ2-5 - TRBD2 TRBV27 CASSRTSGRWETQYF TGTGCCAGCAGTAGGACTAGCGGAAGATGGGAGACCCAGTACTTC
TRBJ2-3 medium-sized TRBD1 TRBV29-1 CSVEGGTGADTQYF TGCAGCGTTGAAGGAGGGACAGGGGCAGATACGCAGTATTTT
TRBJ2-1 - - TRBV6-4 CASSRSGLASSNEQFF TGTGCCAGTTCCCGAAGCGGGCTAGCTTCTAGCAATGAGCAGTTCTTC
TRBJ2-7 few TRBD2 TRBV27 CASARAGVRSYEQYF TGTGCCAGCGCCCGGGCGGGGGTGAGGTCCTACGAGCAGTACTTC
TRBJ1-1 few - TRBV10-3 CAISETGMNTEAFF TGTGCCATCAGTGAGACCGGGATGAACACTGAAGCTTTCTTT
TRBJ2-5 many TRBD2 TRBV7-3 CASSFLAGGQETQYF TGTGCCAGCAGCTTTCTAGCGGGAGGACAAGAGACCCAGTACTTC
TRBJ2-7 few TRBD1 TRBV20-1 CSASTGTGLYEQYF TGCAGTGCTAGTACCGGGACAGGCCTCTACGAGCAGTACTTC
TRBJ2-7 many - TRBV15 CATSRDVGQGLVAYF TGTGCCACCAGCAGAGATGTAGGACAGGGACTAGTCGCGTACTTC
TRBJ1-2 once - TRBV6-1 CASSPRSGQGGYTF TGTGCCAGCAGCCCTAGGTCGGGTCAAGGTGGCTACACCTTC
TRBJ2-7 many TRBD1 TRBV27 CASSVPGQGYEQYF TGTGCCAGCAGTGTCCCGGGACAGGGCTACGAGCAGTACTTC
TRBJ2-1 - TRBD2 TRBV29-1 CSVRQLAGVYNEQFF TGCAGCGTTCGTCAACTAGCGGGAGTCTACAATGAGCAGTTCTTC